This record looks at one T cell receptor beta chain sequence and its context. As yet, its antigen is unknown. The data stem from a study of vaccination effects on CD4 cells after COVID-19. Assay used: immunoSEQ multiplex PCR; TCRdb lists only in-frame clones, some missing. The table lists about 40,000 clones, about 66% of them singletons. CDR1 is GTSNPN and CDR2 is SVGIG in the germline V gene (reference sequence). CDR3 length equals 14 residues. V lost 3 bases to trimming and J lost 10 bases, with 16 bases between them. The ViraFEST assay expanded antigen-specific CD4+ T cells with viral peptide pools before sequencing. It was after more than 8 days of culture that CD4+ T cells were isolated. In the vaccine recipients, nucleocapsid antibodies were negative and there was no prior SARS-CoV-2 infection.

The TCR was taken from a human donor who received a COVID-19 vaccine. The chain uses TRBV30 and TRBJ1-6, with D perhaps matching TRBD1 (5 bases). This material consisted of CD4+ T cells from PBMCs cultured with HCoV-OC43 spike peptides, taken before COVID-19 vaccination. Sample subset: HCoV-OC43 spike overlapping peptide pool stimulation. DNA for the CDR3: TGTGCCTGGAGCGAGGTGGGGGGAAGCTCACCCCTCCACTTT. As protein: CAWSEVGGSSPLHF.